This T cell receptor (beta chain) came from a study of cytomegalovirus exposure and HLA in healthy donors. Across the whole study: The 110 or so validation repertoires used a platform that matched the one used for the approximately 610 first-cohort repertoires, as a later analysis reported.

From the 120-subject validation cohort, which was separate from the approximately 670-subject first cohort, the donors were drawn. The CDR3 length is 14 residues. Germline lookup yields CDR1 KGHSH and CDR2 LQKENI. Trimming cost V 5 bases and J 4 bases; bases outside gene matches: 4. As to this clone: Its antigen remains unidentified.

Study-wide findings and caveats: In vitro work confirmed that a few CMV-associated chains recognize CMV antigens.

Some clones are missing from TCRdb's copy, which holds only in-frame ones; the method was immunoSEQ multiplex PCR. Of 45,000 to 55,000 clones listed, approximately 85% are singletons. Sequenced sample: PBMCs. The chain joins TRBV18 to TRBJ2-3, with TRBD1 matching 9 bases. The clonotype originates from a woman between 25 and 40 years old in good health and CMV-seronegative. CDR3 residues: CASSGTGSADTQYF. The CDR3 bases are TGTGCCAGCTCAGGGACAGGGAGTGCAGATACGCAGTATTTT.